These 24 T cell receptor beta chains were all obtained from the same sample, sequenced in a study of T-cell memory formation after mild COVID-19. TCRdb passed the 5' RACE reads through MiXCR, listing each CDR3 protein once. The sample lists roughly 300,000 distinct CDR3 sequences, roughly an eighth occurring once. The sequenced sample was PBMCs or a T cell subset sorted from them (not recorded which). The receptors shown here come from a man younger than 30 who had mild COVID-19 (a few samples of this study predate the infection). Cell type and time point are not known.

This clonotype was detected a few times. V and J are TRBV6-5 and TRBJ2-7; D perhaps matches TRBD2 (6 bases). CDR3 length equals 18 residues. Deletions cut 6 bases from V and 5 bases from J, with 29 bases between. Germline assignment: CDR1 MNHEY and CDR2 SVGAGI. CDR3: CASSAIWPSVGGEDEQYV. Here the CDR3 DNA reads TGTGCCAGCAGCGCAATCTGGCCCTCGGTGGGCGGGGAGGACGAGCAGTACGTC.

CDR3 region: CASSPDLSGTGGTQYF. The CDR3 DNA is TGCGCCAGCAGCCCGGACCTTAGCGGGACCGGGGGGACGCAGTATTTT. The chain is built from TRBV5-1 and TRBJ2-3; the match to TRBD2 covers 8 bases. V lost 4 bases to trimming and J lost 9 bases; unmatched junction nucleotides: 16. Per the germline V gene, CDR1 is SGHRS and CDR2 is YFSETQ. This CDR3 contains 16 residues. The full variable domain, completed using reference TRBV5-1 and TRBJ2-3, is KAGVTQTPRYLIKTRGQQVTLSCSPISGHRSVSWYQQTPGQGLQFLFEYFSETQRNKGNFPGRFSGRQFSNSRSEMNVSTLELGDSALYLCASSPDLSGTGGTQYFGPGTRLTVL.

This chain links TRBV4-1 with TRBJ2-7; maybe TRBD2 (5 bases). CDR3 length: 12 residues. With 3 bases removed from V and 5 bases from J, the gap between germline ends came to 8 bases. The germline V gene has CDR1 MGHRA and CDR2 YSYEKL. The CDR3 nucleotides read TGCGCCAGCAGCCACCGGGAAGACGAGCAGTACTTC. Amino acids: CASSHREDEQYF.

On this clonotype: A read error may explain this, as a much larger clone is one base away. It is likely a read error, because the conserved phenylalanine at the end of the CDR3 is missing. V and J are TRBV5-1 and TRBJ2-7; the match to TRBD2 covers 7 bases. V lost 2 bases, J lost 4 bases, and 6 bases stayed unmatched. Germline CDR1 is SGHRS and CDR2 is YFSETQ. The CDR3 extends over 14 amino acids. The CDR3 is CASSLAAGLYEQYY. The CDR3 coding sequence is TGCGCCAGCAGCTTAGCAGCGGGACTTTACGAGCAGTACTAC.

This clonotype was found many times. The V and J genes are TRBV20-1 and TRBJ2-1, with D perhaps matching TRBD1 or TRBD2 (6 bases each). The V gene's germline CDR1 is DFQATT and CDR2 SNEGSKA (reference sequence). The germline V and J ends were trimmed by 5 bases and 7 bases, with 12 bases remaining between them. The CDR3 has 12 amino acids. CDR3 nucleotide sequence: TGCAGTGCTCCGGGGGCGCGGAATGAGCAGTTCTTC. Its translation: CSAPGARNEQFF.

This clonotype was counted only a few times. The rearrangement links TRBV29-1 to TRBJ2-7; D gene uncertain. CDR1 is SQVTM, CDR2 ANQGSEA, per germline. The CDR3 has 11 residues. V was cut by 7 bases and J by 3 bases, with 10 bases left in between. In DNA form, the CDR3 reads TGCAGCGGGGGTCTTGACTACGAGCAGTACTTC. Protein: CSGGLDYEQYF.

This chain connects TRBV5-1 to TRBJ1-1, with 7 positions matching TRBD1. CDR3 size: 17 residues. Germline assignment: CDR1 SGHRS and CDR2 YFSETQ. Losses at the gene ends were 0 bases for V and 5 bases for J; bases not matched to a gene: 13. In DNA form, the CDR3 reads TGCGCCAGCAGCTTGGGTCCGAGACAGGGCATGGGGACTGAAGCTTTCTTT. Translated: CASSLGPRQGMGTEAFF.

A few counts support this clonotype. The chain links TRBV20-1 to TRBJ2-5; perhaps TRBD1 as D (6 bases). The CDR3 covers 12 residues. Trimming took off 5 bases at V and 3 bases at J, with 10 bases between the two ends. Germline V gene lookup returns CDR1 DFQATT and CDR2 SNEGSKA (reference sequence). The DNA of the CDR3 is TGCAGTGCTTCCAGGGGTAAAGAGACCCAGTACTTC. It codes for CSASRGKETQYF.

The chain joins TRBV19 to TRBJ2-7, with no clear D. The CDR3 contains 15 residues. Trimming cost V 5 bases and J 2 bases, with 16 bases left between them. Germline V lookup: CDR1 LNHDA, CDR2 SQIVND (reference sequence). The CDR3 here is CASSEQADPTYEQYV. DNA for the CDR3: TGTGCCAGTAGTGAGCAAGCTGACCCCACCTACGAGCAGTACGTC.

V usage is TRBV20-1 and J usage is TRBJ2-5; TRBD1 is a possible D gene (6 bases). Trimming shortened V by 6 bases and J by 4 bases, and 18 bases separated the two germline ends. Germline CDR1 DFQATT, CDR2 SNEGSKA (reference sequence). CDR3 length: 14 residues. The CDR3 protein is CSAPPVGRGETQYF. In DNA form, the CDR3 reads TGCAGTGCCCCCCCAGTGGGCAGGGGAGAGACCCAGTACTTC.

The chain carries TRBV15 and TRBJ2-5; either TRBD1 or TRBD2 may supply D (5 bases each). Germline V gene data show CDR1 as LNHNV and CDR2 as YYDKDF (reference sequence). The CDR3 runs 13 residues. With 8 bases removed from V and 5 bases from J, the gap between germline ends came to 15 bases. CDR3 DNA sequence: TGTGCCACCGTAGAACGAGAGGGGGAGACCCAGTACTTC. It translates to CATVEREGETQYF.

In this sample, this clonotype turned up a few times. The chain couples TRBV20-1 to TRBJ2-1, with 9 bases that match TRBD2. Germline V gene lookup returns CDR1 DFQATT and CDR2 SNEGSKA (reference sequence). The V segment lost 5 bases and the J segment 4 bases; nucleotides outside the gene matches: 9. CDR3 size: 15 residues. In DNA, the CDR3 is TGCAGTGCTCCACGTAGCGGGGGACCTTACAATGAGCAGTTCTTC. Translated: CSAPRSGGPYNEQFF.

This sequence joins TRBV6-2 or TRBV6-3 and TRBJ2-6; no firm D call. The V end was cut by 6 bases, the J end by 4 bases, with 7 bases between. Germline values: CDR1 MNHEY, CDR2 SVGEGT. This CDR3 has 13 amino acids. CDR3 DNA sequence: TGTGCCAGCAGATCGGCCGGGGCCAACGTCCTGACTTTC. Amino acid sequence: CASRSAGANVLTF.

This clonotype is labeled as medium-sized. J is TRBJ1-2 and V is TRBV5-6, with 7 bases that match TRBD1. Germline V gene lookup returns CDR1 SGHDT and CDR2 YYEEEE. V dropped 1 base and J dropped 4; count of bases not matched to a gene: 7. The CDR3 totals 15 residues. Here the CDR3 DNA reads TGTGCCAGCAGCTTGCCGGGACAGTTAACCTATGGCTACACCTTC. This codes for CASSLPGQLTYGYTF.

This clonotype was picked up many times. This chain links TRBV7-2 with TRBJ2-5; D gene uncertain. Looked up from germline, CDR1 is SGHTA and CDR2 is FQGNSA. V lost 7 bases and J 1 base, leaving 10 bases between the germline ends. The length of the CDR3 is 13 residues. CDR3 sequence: CASTRSSQETQYF. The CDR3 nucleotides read TGTGCCAGCACGCGGTCAAGCCAAGAGACCCAGTACTTC. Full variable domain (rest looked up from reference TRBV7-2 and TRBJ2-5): GAGVSQSPSNKVTEKGKDVELRCDPISGHTALYWYRQSLGQGLEFLIYFQGNSAPDKSGLPSDRFSAERTGGSVSTLTIQRTQQEDSAVYLCASTRSSQETQYFGPGTRLLVL.

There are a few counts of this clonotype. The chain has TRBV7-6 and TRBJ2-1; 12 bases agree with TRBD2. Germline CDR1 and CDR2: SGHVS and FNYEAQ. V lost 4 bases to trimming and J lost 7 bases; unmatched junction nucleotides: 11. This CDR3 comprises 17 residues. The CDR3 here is CASSSTLLAGGLNEQFF. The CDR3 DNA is TGTGCCAGCAGCTCAACTTTACTAGCGGGGGGTCTGAATGAGCAGTTCTTC.

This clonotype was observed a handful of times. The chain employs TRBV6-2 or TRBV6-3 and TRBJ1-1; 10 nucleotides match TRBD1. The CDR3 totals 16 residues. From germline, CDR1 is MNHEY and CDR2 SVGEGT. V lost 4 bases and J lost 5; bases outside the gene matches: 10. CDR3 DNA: TGTGCCAGCAGTTCCCCGTCGACAGGGGGCCATACTGAAGCTTTCTTT. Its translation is CASSSPSTGGHTEAFF.

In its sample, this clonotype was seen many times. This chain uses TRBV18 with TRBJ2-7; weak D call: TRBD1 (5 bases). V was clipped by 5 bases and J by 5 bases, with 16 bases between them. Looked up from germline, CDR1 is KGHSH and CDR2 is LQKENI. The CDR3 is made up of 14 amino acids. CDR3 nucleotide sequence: TGTGCCAGCTCAAGGGGATGGGCAGGCGACGAGCAGTACTTC. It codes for CASSRGWAGDEQYF. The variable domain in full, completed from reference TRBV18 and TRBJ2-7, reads NAGVMQNPRHLVRRRGQEARLRCSPMKGHSHVYWYRQLPEEGLKFMVYLQKENIIDESGMPKERFSAEFPKEGPSILRIQQVVRGDSAAYFCASSRGWAGDEQYFGPGTRLTVT.

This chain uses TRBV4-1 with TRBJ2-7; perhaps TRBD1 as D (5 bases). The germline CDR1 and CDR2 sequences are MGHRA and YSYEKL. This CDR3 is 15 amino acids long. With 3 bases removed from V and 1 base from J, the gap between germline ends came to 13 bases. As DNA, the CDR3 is TGCGCCAGCAGCCACCTAACGGACACGTCCTACGAGCAGTACTTC. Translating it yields CASSHLTDTSYEQYF.

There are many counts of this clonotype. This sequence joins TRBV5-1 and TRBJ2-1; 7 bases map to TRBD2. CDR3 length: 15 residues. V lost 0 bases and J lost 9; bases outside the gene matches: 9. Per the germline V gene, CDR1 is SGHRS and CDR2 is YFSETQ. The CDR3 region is CASSLVPGLRSEQFF. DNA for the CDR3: TGCGCCAGCAGCTTGGTCCCGGGACTAAGGAGTGAGCAGTTCTTC.

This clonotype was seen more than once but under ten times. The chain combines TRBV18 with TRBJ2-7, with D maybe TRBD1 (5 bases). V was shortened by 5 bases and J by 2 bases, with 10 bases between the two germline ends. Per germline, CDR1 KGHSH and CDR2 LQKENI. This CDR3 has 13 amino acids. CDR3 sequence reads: CASSTDSTYEQYF. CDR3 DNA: TGTGCCAGCTCAACTGACAGCACCTACGAGCAGTACTTC.

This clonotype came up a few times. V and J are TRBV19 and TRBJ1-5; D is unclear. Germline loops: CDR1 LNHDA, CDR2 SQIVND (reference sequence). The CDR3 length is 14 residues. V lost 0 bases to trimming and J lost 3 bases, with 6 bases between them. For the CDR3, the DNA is TGTGCCAGTAGTATAGAGGCGTACAATCAGCCCCAGCATTTT. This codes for CASSIEAYNQPQHF.

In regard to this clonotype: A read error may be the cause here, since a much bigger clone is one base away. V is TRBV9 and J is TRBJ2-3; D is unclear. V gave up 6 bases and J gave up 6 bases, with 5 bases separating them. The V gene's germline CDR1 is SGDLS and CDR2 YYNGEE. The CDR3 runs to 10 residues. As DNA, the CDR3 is TGTGCCAGCACTGGGGATACGCAGTATTTT. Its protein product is CASTGDTQYF.

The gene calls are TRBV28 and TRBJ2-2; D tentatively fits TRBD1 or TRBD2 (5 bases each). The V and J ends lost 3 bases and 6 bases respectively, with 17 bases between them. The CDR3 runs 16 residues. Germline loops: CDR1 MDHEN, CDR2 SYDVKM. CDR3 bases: TGTGCCAGCAGTTTGCCACTTGGAACGGGGCCCGGGGAGCTGTTTTTT. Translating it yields CASSLPLGTGPGELFF.